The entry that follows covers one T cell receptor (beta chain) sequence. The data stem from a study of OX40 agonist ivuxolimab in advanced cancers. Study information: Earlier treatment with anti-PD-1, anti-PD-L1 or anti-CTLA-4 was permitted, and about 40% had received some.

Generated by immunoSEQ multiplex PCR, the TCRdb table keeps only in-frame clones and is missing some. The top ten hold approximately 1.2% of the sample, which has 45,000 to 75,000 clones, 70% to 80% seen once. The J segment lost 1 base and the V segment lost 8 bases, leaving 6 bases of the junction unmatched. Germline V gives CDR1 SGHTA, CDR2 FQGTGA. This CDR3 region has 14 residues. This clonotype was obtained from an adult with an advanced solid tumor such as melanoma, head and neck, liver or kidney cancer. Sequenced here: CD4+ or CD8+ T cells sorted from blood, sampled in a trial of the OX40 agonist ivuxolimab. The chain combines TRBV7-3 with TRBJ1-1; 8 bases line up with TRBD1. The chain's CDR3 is CASRQGFGNTEAFF. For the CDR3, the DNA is TGTGCCAGCCGACAGGGGTTTGGGAACACTGAAGCTTTCTTT.